Presented here are 8 T cell receptor beta chains from one specimen sequenced in a study of CD8+CD57+ T cells in acquired aplastic anemia. TCR beta VDJ and CDR3 were profiled, and genomic DNA was the template. Each CDR3 protein is one row after TCRdb ran MiXCR on the reads. The sample contains 65,000 to 85,000 distinct CDR3 sequences, 45% to 60% of which appear only once. The sample comprised sorted CD4+, CD8+, or CD8+CD57+ T cells (not recorded which) from PBMCs. The origin of the receptors is a human donor in good health, serving as a control.

The chain recombines TRBV7-6 with TRBJ2-7, with 9 bases lining up with TRBD1. This CDR3 contains 14 residues. The germline CDR1 and CDR2 sequences are SGHVS and FNYEAQ. Trimming removed 5 bases from V and 2 bases from J; junction bases left unmatched: 4. CDR3 loop: CASSRGDRAYEQYF. The CDR3 DNA reads as TGTGCCAGCAGCCGTGGGGACAGGGCCTACGAGCAGTACTTC. The entire variable domain, with the rest obtained from reference TRBV7-6 and TRBJ2-7, is as follows: GAGVSQSPRYKVTKRGQDVALRCDPISGHVSLYWYRQALGQGPEFLTYFNYEAQQDKSGLPNDRFSAERPEGSISTLTIQRTEQRDSAMYRCASSRGDRAYEQYFGPGTRLTVT.

This clonotype showed up many times. The J gene is TRBJ2-1, the V gene TRBV19, with a tentative D call TRBD2 (6 bases). The germline V gene has CDR1 LNHDA and CDR2 SQIVND (reference sequence). The CDR3 covers 16 residues. The V and J ends lost 1 base and 0 bases respectively, with 10 bases between them. In DNA form, the CDR3 reads TGTGCCAGTAGTATAGGCCTAGCGTACTCCTACAATGAGCAGTTCTTC. It codes for CASSIGLAYSYNEQFF.

The V and J genes are TRBV10-3 and TRBJ2-7, with 9 bases aligning to TRBD1. The germline gives CDR1 ENHRY, CDR2 SYGVKD. The V segment lost 8 bases and the J segment 1 base; nucleotides outside the gene matches: 6. This CDR3 comprises 14 residues. CDR3 region: CAIGPGQGSYEQYF. CDR3 coding DNA: TGTGCCATCGGACCGGGACAGGGTTCCTACGAGCAGTACTTC.

This clonotype was recorded only once. This chain connects TRBV6-2 or TRBV6-3 to TRBJ2-5; 10 bases match TRBD1. The CDR3 has 15 residues. Trimming took 0 bases from V and 5 from J; bases not matched to a gene: 3. Germline V lookup: CDR1 MNHEY, CDR2 SVGEGT. The CDR3 is CASSYSTGGWETQYF. CDR3 coding DNA: TGTGCCAGCAGTTACTCGACAGGGGGCTGGGAGACCCAGTACTTC.

Ten or more counts support this clonotype. CDR3 bases: TGTGCTAGTGGTTTGGTCGCGAGAGGCGGCTGGCGCACAGATACGCAGTATTTT. Protein: CASGLVARGGWRTDTQYF. This chain joins TRBV12-5 and TRBJ2-3, with no clear D. The V end was cut by 0 bases, the J end by 1 base, with 17 bases between. The CDR3 is made up of 18 amino acids. Germline-derived CDR1 and CDR2 are LGHNT and FRNRAP. Based on the CDR3 plus reference TRBV12-5 and TRBJ2-3, the full variable domain is DARVTQTPRHKVTEMGQEVTMRCQPILGHNTVFWYRQTMMQGLELLAYFRNRAPLDDSGMPKDRFSAEMPDATLATLKIQPSEPRDSAVYFCASGLVARGGWRTDTQYFGPGTRLTVL.

This clonotype was picked up many times. V and J are TRBV9 and TRBJ2-1; D may match TRBD1 or TRBD2 (6 bases each). Between the trimmed V and J ends, which lost 3 bases and 9 bases, there was a span of 13 bases. The CDR3 is 13 amino acids. The germline V gene encodes CDR1 SGDLS and CDR2 YYNGEE. Here the CDR3 reads CASSEGGLGEQFF. For the CDR3, the DNA is TGTGCCAGCAGCGAGGGGGGACTTGGTGAGCAGTTCTTC. Drawing the rest from reference TRBV9 and TRBJ2-1, the complete variable domain is DSGVTQTPKHLITATGQRVTLRCSPRSGDLSVYWYQQSLDQGLQFLIQYYNGEERAKGNILERFSAQQFPDLHSELNLSSLELGDSALYFCASSEGGLGEQFFGPGTRLTVL.

This clonotype was detected once. This chain links TRBV15 with TRBJ1-2, with 8 positions matching TRBD1. With 3 bases clipped from V and 7 bases from J, the junction kept 7 bases outside the gene matches. In germline, CDR1 is LNHNV, CDR2 YYDKDF (reference sequence). The CDR3 spans 14 residues. CDR3 amino acids: CATSRDRVLVGYTF. As DNA, the CDR3 is TGTGCCACCAGCAGGGACAGGGTCCTCGTTGGCTACACCTTC.

This clonotype was seen just once. This sequence joins TRBV15 and TRBJ1-2; D is perhaps TRBD1 (5 bases). The CDR3 totals 14 residues. The V gene's germline CDR1 is LNHNV and CDR2 YYDKDF (reference sequence). Trimming left V 3 bases short and J 4 bases short, with 12 bases between. CDR3: CATSRGRAGYGYTF. CDR3 nucleotides: TGTGCCACCAGCAGGGGCAGGGCAGGCTATGGCTACACCTTC.